This paragraph reports one T cell receptor beta chain. Its antigen is still unknown. Looked up from germline, CDR1 is SGHDN and CDR2 is FVKESK. CDR3 size: 18 residues. Between the trimmed V and J ends, which lost 1 base and 0 bases, there was a span of 16 bases. The PCR was carried out with 60 Vbeta primers and 13 Jbeta primers. The assay was immunoSEQ multiplex PCR, and TCRdb's table has in-frame clones only and misses some. Its listing shows approximately 180,000 clones. The data are from a study of cytomegalovirus exposure and HLA in healthy donors. Whole-study results and caveats: Donor immune exposure was known only as CMV serostatus. As a later analysis showed, several of the most significant clusters appeared to be linked to common viral pathogens.

This TCR was recovered from a man aged 25 to 45 in good health and CMV-seronegative. Sequencing was done on a sample of PBMCs. The chain employs TRBV14 and TRBJ1-3; D is perhaps TRBD1 (5 bases). CDR3 DNA: TGTGCCAGCAGCCAAGTCCTGGGAGGGACCGACTCTGGAAACACCATATATTTT. Encoded protein: CASSQVLGGTDSGNTIYF.